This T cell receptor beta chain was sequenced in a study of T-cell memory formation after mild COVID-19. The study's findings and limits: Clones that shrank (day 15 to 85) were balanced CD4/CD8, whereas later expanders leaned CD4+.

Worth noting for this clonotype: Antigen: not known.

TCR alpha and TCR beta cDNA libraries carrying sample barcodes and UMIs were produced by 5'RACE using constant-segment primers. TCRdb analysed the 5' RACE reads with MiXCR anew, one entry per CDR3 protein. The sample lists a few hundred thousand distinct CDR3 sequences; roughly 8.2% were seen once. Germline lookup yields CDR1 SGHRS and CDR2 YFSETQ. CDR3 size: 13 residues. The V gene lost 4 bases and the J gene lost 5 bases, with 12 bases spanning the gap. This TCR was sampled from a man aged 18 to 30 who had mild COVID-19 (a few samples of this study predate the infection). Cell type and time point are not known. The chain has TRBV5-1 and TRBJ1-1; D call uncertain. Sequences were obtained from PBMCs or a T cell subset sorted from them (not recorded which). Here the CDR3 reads CASSIGGVTEAFF. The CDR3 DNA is TGCGCCAGCAGCATAGGCGGGGTGACTGAAGCTTTCTTT. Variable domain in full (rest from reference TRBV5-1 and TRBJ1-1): KAGVTQTPRYLIKTRGQQVTLSCSPISGHRSVSWYQQTPGQGLQFLFEYFSETQRNKGNFPGRFSGRQFSNSRSEMNVSTLELGDSALYLCASSIGGVTEAFFGQGTRLTVV.